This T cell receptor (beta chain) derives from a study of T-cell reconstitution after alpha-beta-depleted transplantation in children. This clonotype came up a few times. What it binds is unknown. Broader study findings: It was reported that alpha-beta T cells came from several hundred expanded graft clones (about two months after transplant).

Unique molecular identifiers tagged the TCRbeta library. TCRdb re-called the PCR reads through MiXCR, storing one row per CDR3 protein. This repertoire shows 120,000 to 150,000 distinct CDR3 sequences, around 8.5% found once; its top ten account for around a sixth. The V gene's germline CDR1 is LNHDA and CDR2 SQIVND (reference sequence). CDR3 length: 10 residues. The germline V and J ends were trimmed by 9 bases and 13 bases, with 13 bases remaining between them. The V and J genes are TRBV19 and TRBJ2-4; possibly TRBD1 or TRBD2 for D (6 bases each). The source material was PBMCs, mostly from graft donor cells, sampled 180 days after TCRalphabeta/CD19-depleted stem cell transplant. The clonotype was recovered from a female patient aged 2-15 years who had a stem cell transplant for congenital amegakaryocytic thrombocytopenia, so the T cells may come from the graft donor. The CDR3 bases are TGTGCCAGCGGCCCGGGGGCACAGTACTTC. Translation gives CASGPGAQYF.